Shown below are 11 T cell receptor beta chains from a single sample sequenced in a study of identical twins (dated by TCRdb to 2016 to 2017). The library was generated by 5' RACE. The data were produced on an Illumina HiSeq 2000. Using fastp at Q25 and MiXCR, TCRdb reprocessed the public reads and kept productive beta chains. Here each entry gathers all rows of one CDR3 protein and keeps the most common genes and DNA. Here the sample has around 530,000 distinct CDR3 sequences; over 12% occur a single time. The ten largest account for less than 0.5% of the sample. A further study also used this sample, focusing on yellow fever vaccine responses in identical twins.

Sequencing input: CD4+ T cells sorted from blood. The source of these receptors is a woman younger than 35 in good health.

This clonotype was seen only a few times. This sequence joins TRBV20-1 and TRBJ2-3, with D possibly matching TRBD1 (5 bases). Trimming removed 6 bases at V and 4 bases at J, with 17 bases between. The CDR3 runs 14 residues. CDR1 and CDR2 from the germline V gene are DFQATT and SNEGSKA (reference sequence). CDR3 residues: CSATVPLVADTQYF. In DNA, the CDR3 is TGCAGTGCGACAGTACCCCTGGTGGCAGATACGCAGTATTTT.

This chain connects TRBV12-2 to TRBJ2-7. TRBV12-2 is classified as a pseudogene. The CDR3 is 14 amino acids. CDR3: CASRFGTRPYEQYV. Here the CDR3 DNA reads TGTGCAAGTCGCTTCGGTACCAGGCCGTACGAGCAGTACGTC.

This clonotype turned up a few times. The V and J genes are TRBV2 and TRBJ2-4, with D tentatively TRBD1 (6 bases). Germline lookup yields CDR1 SNHLY and CDR2 FYNNEI. This CDR3 has 17 amino acids. The germline V and J ends were trimmed by 5 bases and 0 bases, with 17 bases remaining between them. The CDR3 loop is CASSINEGQLAKNIQYF. CDR3 bases: TGTGCCAGCAGTATAAACGAGGGACAACTAGCCAAAAACATTCAGTACTTC.

Many counts were recorded for this clonotype. The chain couples TRBV5-1 to TRBJ2-2; 7 bases are shared with TRBD1. The V segment lost 4 bases and the J segment 4 bases; nucleotides outside the gene matches: 7. Germline V lookup: CDR1 SGHRS, CDR2 YFSETQ. This CDR3 has 15 amino acids. The CDR3 loop is CASSPRQGATGELFF. CDR3 nucleotides: TGCGCCAGCAGCCCACGACAGGGAGCCACCGGGGAGCTGTTTTTT.

This clonotype was observed a few times. A read error may account for a junction end that differs from germline. This sequence joins TRBV3-1 and TRBJ1-4; TRBD1 might be the D (6 bases). The CDR3 has 16 amino acids. Per the germline V gene, CDR1 is LGHDT and CDR2 is YNNKEL (reference sequence). CDR3 bases: TGTGCCAGCAGCGAAGATACAGGGTTGGCTAATGAAAAACTGTTTTTT. Encoded protein: CASSEDTGLANEKLFF. Looking up the rest from reference TRBV3-1 and TRBJ1-4 gives the full variable domain: DTAVSQTPKYLVTQMGNDKSIKCEQNLGHDTMYWYKQDSKKFLKIMFSYNNKELIINETVPNRFSPKSPDKAHLNLHINSLELGDSAVYFCASSEDTGLANEKLFFGSGTQLSVL.

This clonotype showed up just a few times. The J gene is TRBJ2-1, the V gene TRBV7-9, with 10 bases lining up with TRBD2. The germline V gene encodes CDR1 SEHNR and CDR2 FQNEAQ (reference sequence). The CDR3 contains 15 residues. The J segment lost 7 bases and the V segment lost 5 bases, leaving 8 bases of the junction unmatched. CDR3 loop: CASSDYTSGVNEQFF. The CDR3 DNA sequence: TGTGCCAGCAGCGACTACACTAGCGGGGTTAATGAGCAGTTCTTC.

This clonotype has only a few counts. This chain joins TRBV29-1 and TRBJ2-2; D ambiguous. Germline loops: CDR1 SQVTM, CDR2 ANQGSEA. The CDR3 has 11 residues. V lost 3 bases and J 6 bases, leaving 5 bases between the germline ends. The CDR3 nucleotides are TGCAGCGTTGAGGGCGCCGGGGAGCTGTTTTTT. Translation: CSVEGAGELFF.

V gene TRBV12-3 or TRBV12-4 combines with J gene TRBJ2-7, with D perhaps being TRBD1 or TRBD2 (6 bases each). V lost 7 bases, J lost 2 bases, and 18 bases lay in between. This CDR3 has 15 residues. CDR3 sequence reads: CASKPPTGGPYEQYF. Here the CDR3 DNA reads TGTGCCAGCAAGCCCCCCACTGGGGGGCCCTACGAGCAGTACTTC.

V is TRBV4-2 and J is TRBJ1-3; TRBD1 matches at 12 bases. Germline CDR1 LGHNA, CDR2 YNFKEQ. J gave up 1 base and V 0 bases, and 4 bases lay outside the gene matches. The CDR3 is 18 residues long. The chain's CDR3 is CASSQDGTGGQSGNTIYF. CDR3 coding DNA: TGTGCCAGCAGCCAAGACGGGACAGGGGGCCAGTCTGGAAACACCATATATTTT.

This clonotype was counted between two and nine times. The chain carries TRBV20-1 and TRBJ2-7, with TRBD2 matching 11 bases. The CDR3 is made up of 14 amino acids. The V gene's germline CDR1 is DFQATT and CDR2 SNEGSKA (reference sequence). After removal of 1 base from V and 7 bases from J, the junction contained 6 bases not matched to a gene. The CDR3 bases are TGCAGTGCTAGAGGGCTAGCGGGGGGATTTGAGCAGTACGTC. Residues: CSARGLAGGFEQYV.

This clonotype was counted only a few times. The chain recombines TRBV10-3 with TRBJ2-7; D is unresolved. V gave up 0 bases and J gave up 0 bases, with 9 bases separating them. The CDR3 length is 15 residues. Germline V gene sequence: CDR1 ENHRY, CDR2 SYGVKD. The CDR3 region is CAISESSRGSYEQYF. CDR3 DNA sequence: TGTGCCATCAGTGAGTCGTCTAGAGGCTCCTACGAGCAGTACTTC.